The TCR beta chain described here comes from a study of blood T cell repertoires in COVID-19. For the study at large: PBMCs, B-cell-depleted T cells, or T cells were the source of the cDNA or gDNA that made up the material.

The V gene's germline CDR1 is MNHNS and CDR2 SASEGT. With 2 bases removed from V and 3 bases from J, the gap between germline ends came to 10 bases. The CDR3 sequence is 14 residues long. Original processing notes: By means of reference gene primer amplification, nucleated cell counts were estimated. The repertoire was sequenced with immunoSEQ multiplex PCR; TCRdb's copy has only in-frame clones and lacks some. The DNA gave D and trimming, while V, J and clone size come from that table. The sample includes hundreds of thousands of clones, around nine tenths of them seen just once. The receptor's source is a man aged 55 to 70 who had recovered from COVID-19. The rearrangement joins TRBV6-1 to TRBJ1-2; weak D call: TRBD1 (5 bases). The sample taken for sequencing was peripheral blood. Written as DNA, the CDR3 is TGTGCCAGCAGTGAACCGGGACTGTACTATGGCTACACCTTC. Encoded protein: CASSEPGLYYGYTF.